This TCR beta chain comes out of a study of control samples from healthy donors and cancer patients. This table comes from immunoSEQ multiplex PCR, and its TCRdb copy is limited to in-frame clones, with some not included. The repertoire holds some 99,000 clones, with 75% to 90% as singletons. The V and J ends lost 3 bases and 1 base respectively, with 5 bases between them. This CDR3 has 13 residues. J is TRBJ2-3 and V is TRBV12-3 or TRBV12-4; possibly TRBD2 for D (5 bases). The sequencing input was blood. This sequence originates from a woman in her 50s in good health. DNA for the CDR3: TGTGCCAGCAGTTTGCGGGGCACAGATACGCAGTATTTT. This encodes CASSLRGTDTQYF.